The 31 T cell receptor beta chains given below trace back to one sample, sequenced in a study of cytomegalovirus exposure and HLA in healthy donors. The data were produced by immunoSEQ multiplex PCR, yet TCRdb's version contains in-frame clones alone and is incomplete. The repertoire has tens of thousands of clones, approximately 94% of them found once; the top ten carry approximately 3.8%. Sequenced input: PBMCs. The receptors here all came from a woman aged 25 to 39 in good health and CMV-seronegative.

The chain employs TRBV5-4 and TRBJ1-1, with D possibly TRBD1 on 6 matching bases. The V gene's germline CDR1 is SGHNT and CDR2 YYREEE (reference sequence). V was cut by 4 bases and J by 0 bases, with 16 bases left in between. The CDR3 has 16 residues. CDR3 residues: CASSPPDSRVNTEAFF. The CDR3 nucleotides are TGTGCCAGCAGCCCGCCGGACAGTCGAGTGAACACTGAAGCTTTCTTT.

The chain employs TRBV14 and TRBJ1-1; 8 bases fit TRBD1. There are 14 residues in the CDR3. The germline V gene has CDR1 SGHDN and CDR2 FVKESK. The J segment lost 5 bases and the V segment lost 1 base, leaving 3 bases of the junction unmatched. CDR3 DNA sequence: TGTGCCAGCAGCCAAGGACGACAGGGGACTGAAGCTTTCTTT. Its translation is CASSQGRQGTEAFF.

The chain employs TRBV7-9 and TRBJ1-2; D call uncertain. Trimming removed 5 bases from V and 2 bases from J, with 12 bases in between. Germline V gene data show CDR1 as SEHNR and CDR2 as FQNEAQ (reference sequence). The CDR3 has 14 amino acids. CDR3 amino acids: CASSPEGRNYGYTF. The CDR3, as DNA: TGTGCCAGCAGCCCTGAGGGCAGAAACTATGGCTACACCTTC.

Written as DNA, the CDR3 is TGTGCCACACTGACAGGGAGTGACTATGGCTACACCTTC. Amino acid sequence: CATLTGSDYGYTF. This rearrangement joins TRBV7-9 to TRBJ1-2, with 7 bases identical to TRBD1. The CDR3 consists of 13 residues. Germline V lookup: CDR1 SEHNR, CDR2 FQNEAQ (reference sequence). V was pared by 10 bases and J by 3 bases, with 8 bases of the junction left unmatched.

The chain employs TRBV10-3 and TRBJ2-7; no firm D call. The CDR3 contains 12 residues. Trimming left V 5 bases short and J 0 bases short, with 5 bases between. Germline V gene sequence: CDR1 ENHRY, CDR2 SYGVKD. CDR3 DNA: TGTGCCATCAGTTCTTACTCCTACGAGCAGTACTTC. Amino acid sequence: CAISSYSYEQYF.

The CDR3 sequence: CASNYAEYRGDQPQHF. CDR3 bases: TGTGCCAGTAACTATGCTGAATACAGGGGTGATCAGCCCCAGCATTTT. The V gene is TRBV19, the J gene TRBJ1-5; 7 nucleotides align to TRBD1. This CDR3 has 16 residues. CDR1 and CDR2 (germline): LNHDA, SQIVND (reference sequence). The ends lost 7 bases at V and 5 bases at J; junction bases unmatched: 14.

This clone occurred once. The J gene is TRBJ2-1, the V gene TRBV9; D is ambiguous. Trimming cost V 0 bases and J 1 base, with 14 bases left between them. The germline CDR1 and CDR2 sequences are SGDLS and YYNGEE. The CDR3 covers 17 residues. CDR3 in amino acids: CASSVGSSSWSYNEQFF. Here the CDR3 DNA reads TGTGCCAGCAGCGTAGGCTCCTCAAGCTGGTCCTACAATGAGCAGTTCTTC.

The genes are TRBV9 and TRBJ2-1; no firm D call. Germline loops: CDR1 SGDLS, CDR2 YYNGEE. Trimming cost V 1 base and J 0 bases, with 8 bases left between them. CDR3 length: 15 residues. CDR3 DNA sequence: TGTGCCAGCAGCGTACATCTGAGCTCCTACAATGAGCAGTTCTTC. Its translation: CASSVHLSSYNEQFF.

The chain links TRBV6-1 to TRBJ2-7, with a weak D call TRBD1 (5 bases). Trimming stripped 6 bases from V and 2 bases from J, with 17 bases between. Germline-derived CDR1 and CDR2 are MNHNS and SASEGT. The CDR3 spans 15 residues. This chain's CDR3 is CASRPRDDPPYEQYF. The CDR3 DNA follows: TGTGCCAGCAGGCCCAGGGATGACCCCCCCTACGAGCAGTACTTC.

V is TRBV5-4 and J is TRBJ1-1; D possibly corresponds to TRBD1 (6 bases). Germline V gives CDR1 SGHNT, CDR2 YYREEE (reference sequence). The CDR3 is 12 amino acids. V was trimmed by 3 bases and J by 8 bases, leaving 11 bases between them. CDR3 in DNA: TGTGCCAGCAGCTCCGACAGGAAAGAAGCTTTCTTT. Its translation is CASSSDRKEAFF. Drawing the rest from reference TRBV5-4 and TRBJ1-1, the complete variable domain is ETGVTQSPTHLIKTRGQQVTLRCSSQSGHNTVSWYQQALGQGPQFIFQYYREEENGRGNFPPRFSGLQFPNYSSELNVNALELDDSALYLCASSSDRKEAFFGQGTRLTVV.

The chain uses TRBV19 and TRBJ1-3, with TRBD1 matching over 11 bases. V shed 4 bases, J shed 2 bases, and the junction held 7 bases outside the gene matches. Germline CDR1 and CDR2: LNHDA and SQIVND (reference sequence). This CDR3 spans 17 amino acids. The CDR3 is CASSKSGTGGPGNTIYF. DNA for the CDR3: TGTGCCAGTAGTAAATCTGGGACAGGGGGTCCTGGAAACACCATATATTTT. The variable domain in full, completed from reference TRBV19 and TRBJ1-3, reads DGGITQSPKYLFRKEGQNVTLSCEQNLNHDAMYWYRQDPGQGLRLIYYSQIVNDFQKGDIAEGYSVSREKKESFPLTVTSAQKNPTAFYLCASSKSGTGGPGNTIYFGEGSWLTVV.

V is TRBV2 and J is TRBJ2-1, with unresolved D. There are 11 residues in the CDR3. V was pared by 6 bases and J by 8 bases, with 8 bases between. Germline CDR1 and CDR2: SNHLY and FYNNEI. CDR3 in amino acids: CASRLEYEQFF. The CDR3 DNA is TGTGCCAGCAGGTTAGAGTATGAGCAGTTCTTC.

The CDR3 sequence: CASSLEGAGQPQHF. The CDR3 coding sequence is TGCGCCAGCAGCTTGGAGGGGGCAGGTCAGCCCCAGCATTTT. The rearrangement joins TRBV5-1 to TRBJ1-5, with 7 bases matching TRBD1. In germline, CDR1 is SGHRS, CDR2 YFSETQ. V was clipped by 0 bases and J by 6 bases; unmatched bases: 3. This CDR3 has 14 amino acids.

The chain recombines TRBV7-9 with TRBJ2-5, with D possibly matching TRBD1 (6 bases). The germline gives CDR1 SEHNR, CDR2 FQNEAQ (reference sequence). Trimming pared 8 bases from V and 4 bases from J, leaving 17 bases between. This CDR3 is 14 amino acids long. The CDR3 nucleotides are TGTGCCAGCGCTCCAAGTGGGGGCCGAGAGACCCAGTACTTC. Protein: CASAPSGGRETQYF. The full variable domain, rest sourced from reference TRBV7-9 and TRBJ2-5, is DTGVSQNPRHKITKRGQNVTFRCDPISEHNRLYWYRQTLGQGPEFLTYFQNEAQLEKSRLLSDRFSAERPKGSFSTLEIQRTEQGDSAMYLCASAPSGGRETQYFGPGTRLLVL.

A single count supports this clone. The J gene is TRBJ1-2, the V gene TRBV6-5, with D hard to call. The germline V and J ends were trimmed by 6 bases and 7 bases, with 18 bases remaining between them. This CDR3 region has 14 residues. Germline V gives CDR1 MNHEY, CDR2 SVGAGI. The CDR3 nucleotides are TGTGCCAGCAGAGACGGAGACCGATTTATTGGCTACACCTTC. Protein product: CASRDGDRFIGYTF.

The V gene is TRBV6-4, the J gene TRBJ1-5; possible D gene TRBD1, 5 bases. The germline CDR1 and CDR2 sequences are MRHNA and SNTAGT. The CDR3 length is 13 residues. V shed 3 bases and J shed 3 bases, with 6 bases lying between them. The CDR3: CASSEGHNQPQHF. CDR3 DNA: TGTGCCAGCAGTGAGGGGCACAATCAGCCCCAGCATTTT.

The chain has TRBV25-1 and TRBJ1-1; D might be TRBD1 (6 bases). Trimming left V 4 bases short and J 0 bases short, with 9 bases between. Germline V gives CDR1 MGHDK, CDR2 SYGVNS. There are 14 residues in the CDR3. The CDR3 DNA sequence: TGTGCCAGCAGTGTACAGGGAATGAACACTGAAGCTTTCTTT. Its translation is CASSVQGMNTEAFF.

This clone appeared a single time. CDR3 sequence: CASSPGLQSNEQFF. The CDR3 DNA reads TGTGCCAGCTCACCGGGACTACAATCCAATGAGCAGTTCTTC. V is TRBV18 and J is TRBJ2-1, with 7 bases that match TRBD2. After removal of 3 bases from V and 6 bases from J, the junction contained 5 bases not matched to a gene. The CDR3 consists of 14 residues. From germline, CDR1 is KGHSH and CDR2 LQKENI.

V is TRBV10-3 and J is TRBJ1-1, with TRBD1 matching 7 bases. The V gene's germline CDR1 is ENHRY and CDR2 SYGVKD. The CDR3 spans 11 residues. The trim removed 4 bases at V and 8 bases at J, leaving 1 base unmatched. The CDR3 DNA reads as TGTGCCATCAGTGGAGGGGGCGAAGCTTTCTTT. Translating gives CAISGGGEAFF.

The rearrangement joins TRBV6-5 to TRBJ1-2; TRBD1 is a possible D gene (5 bases). The CDR3 spans 15 residues. V dropped 3 bases and J dropped 0 bases, with 11 bases sitting between them. Germline lookup yields CDR1 MNHEY and CDR2 SVGAGI. The CDR3 coding sequence is TGTGCCAGCAGTTATGATGGGACTTCTAACTATGGCTACACCTTC. It encodes CASSYDGTSNYGYTF.

This chain connects TRBV27 to TRBJ2-7; tentatively, D is TRBD2 (6 bases). Trimming removed 5 bases from V and 0 bases from J, with 14 bases in between. CDR1 and CDR2 (germline): MNHEY, SMNVEV (reference sequence). There are 15 residues in the CDR3. The CDR3 DNA is TGTGCCAGCAGTCCCCGAAGTAGCGGCTCCTACGAGCAGTACTTC. Its translation is CASSPRSSGSYEQYF.

This chain uses TRBV9 with TRBJ2-7; 11 nucleotides align to TRBD2. The germline V gene has CDR1 SGDLS and CDR2 YYNGEE. The CDR3 has 16 amino acids. The ends lost 4 bases at V and 6 bases at J; junction bases unmatched: 12. Written as DNA, the CDR3 is TGTGCCAGCAGCCCCCAACCTAGCGGGGGGCCGGGCGAGCAGTACTTC. This sequence encodes CASSPQPSGGPGEQYF.

The chain links TRBV6-6 to TRBJ1-3; 9 bases fit TRBD1. The CDR3 covers 16 residues. Per the germline V gene, CDR1 is MNHNY and CDR2 is SVGAGI (reference sequence). V lost 5 bases to trimming and J lost 4 bases; unmatched junction nucleotides: 9. The CDR3 region has the DNA TGTGCCAGCAGTCCTCGGGACAGGGCTTCGGGAAACACCATATATTTT. Amino acids: CASSPRDRASGNTIYF.

This chain links TRBV11-1 with TRBJ2-3; TRBD1 matches at 10 bases. Germline CDR1 SGHAT, CDR2 FQDESV (reference sequence). V shed 3 bases, J shed 6 bases, and the junction held 3 bases outside the gene matches. The CDR3 covers 14 residues. This chain's CDR3 is CASSLTGGRDTQYF. The CDR3 DNA follows: TGTGCCAGCAGCTTGACAGGGGGCCGGGATACGCAGTATTTT.

The chain employs TRBV30 and TRBJ2-1; D might be TRBD1 (5 bases). There are 13 residues in the CDR3. In germline, CDR1 is GTSNPN, CDR2 SVGIG (reference sequence). Deletions cut 0 bases from V and 15 bases from J, with 18 bases between. CDR3: CAWSVTNQGTAFF. CDR3 bases: TGTGCCTGGAGTGTAACCAATCAGGGAACTGCGTTCTTC. Combining the CDR3 with reference TRBV30 and TRBJ2-1 gives the whole variable domain SQTIHQWPATLVQPVGSPLSLECTVEGTSNPNLYWYRQAAGRGLQLLFYSVGIGQISSEVPQNLSASRPQDRQFILSSKKLLLSDSGFYLCAWSVTNQGTAFFGPGTRLTVL.

The chain links TRBV7-2 to TRBJ1-2, with D possibly being TRBD1 (5 bases). This CDR3 spans 13 amino acids. Trimming took off 7 bases at V and 4 bases at J, with 13 bases between the two ends. Germline CDR1 and CDR2: SGHTA and FQGNSA. This CDR3 is CASISGARYGYTF. CDR3 nucleotides: TGTGCCAGCATCTCTGGGGCGCGCTATGGCTACACCTTC.

The gene calls are TRBV7-2 and TRBJ1-1; D not certain. Trimming shortened V by 2 bases and J by 5 bases, and 15 bases separated the two germline ends. In germline, CDR1 is SGHTA, CDR2 FQGNSA. This CDR3 comprises 15 residues. CDR3 region: CASSLLIWAATEAFF. In DNA form, the CDR3 reads TGTGCCAGCAGCTTACTTATCTGGGCTGCGACTGAAGCTTTCTTT.

The chain links TRBV7-9 to TRBJ1-4; maybe TRBD1 (6 bases). The CDR3 spans 15 residues. Trimming took off 4 bases at V and 4 bases at J, with 13 bases between the two ends. Germline CDR1 reads SEHNR; CDR2 reads FQNEAQ (reference sequence). Here the CDR3 reads CASSSRGGFNEKLFF. The CDR3 bases are TGTGCCAGCAGCTCCCGAGGGGGTTTTAATGAAAAACTGTTTTTT.

This chain connects TRBV5-6 to TRBJ1-3, with a weak D call TRBD1 (5 bases). Trimming shortened V by 0 bases and J by 4 bases, and 17 bases separated the two germline ends. Germline lookup yields CDR1 SGHDT and CDR2 YYEEEE. The CDR3 runs 17 residues. CDR3 sequence (DNA): TGTGCCAGCAGCTTGGGCAGGGTTGAATCGTCGGGAAACACCATATATTTT. Translated, it gives CASSLGRVESSGNTIYF.

V gene TRBV7-2 combines with J gene TRBJ1-3, with D possibly matching TRBD1 (5 bases). Germline values: CDR1 SGHTA, CDR2 FQGNSA. V was trimmed by 5 bases and J by 0 bases, leaving 17 bases between them. The CDR3 is 17 residues long. CDR3 loop: CASSPFGAANSGNTIYF. In DNA, the CDR3 is TGTGCCAGCAGCCCGTTTGGGGCAGCTAACTCTGGAAACACCATATATTTT.

This chain joins TRBV11-2 and TRBJ2-1; D is possibly TRBD2 (5 bases). Germline V lookup: CDR1 SGHAT, CDR2 FQNNGV. V was clipped by 5 bases and J by 4 bases, with 18 bases between them. The CDR3 consists of 16 residues. This CDR3 reads CASSQDGVLRYNEQFF. In nucleotides, the CDR3 is TGTGCCAGCAGCCAAGACGGGGTGTTGCGATACAATGAGCAGTTCTTC.